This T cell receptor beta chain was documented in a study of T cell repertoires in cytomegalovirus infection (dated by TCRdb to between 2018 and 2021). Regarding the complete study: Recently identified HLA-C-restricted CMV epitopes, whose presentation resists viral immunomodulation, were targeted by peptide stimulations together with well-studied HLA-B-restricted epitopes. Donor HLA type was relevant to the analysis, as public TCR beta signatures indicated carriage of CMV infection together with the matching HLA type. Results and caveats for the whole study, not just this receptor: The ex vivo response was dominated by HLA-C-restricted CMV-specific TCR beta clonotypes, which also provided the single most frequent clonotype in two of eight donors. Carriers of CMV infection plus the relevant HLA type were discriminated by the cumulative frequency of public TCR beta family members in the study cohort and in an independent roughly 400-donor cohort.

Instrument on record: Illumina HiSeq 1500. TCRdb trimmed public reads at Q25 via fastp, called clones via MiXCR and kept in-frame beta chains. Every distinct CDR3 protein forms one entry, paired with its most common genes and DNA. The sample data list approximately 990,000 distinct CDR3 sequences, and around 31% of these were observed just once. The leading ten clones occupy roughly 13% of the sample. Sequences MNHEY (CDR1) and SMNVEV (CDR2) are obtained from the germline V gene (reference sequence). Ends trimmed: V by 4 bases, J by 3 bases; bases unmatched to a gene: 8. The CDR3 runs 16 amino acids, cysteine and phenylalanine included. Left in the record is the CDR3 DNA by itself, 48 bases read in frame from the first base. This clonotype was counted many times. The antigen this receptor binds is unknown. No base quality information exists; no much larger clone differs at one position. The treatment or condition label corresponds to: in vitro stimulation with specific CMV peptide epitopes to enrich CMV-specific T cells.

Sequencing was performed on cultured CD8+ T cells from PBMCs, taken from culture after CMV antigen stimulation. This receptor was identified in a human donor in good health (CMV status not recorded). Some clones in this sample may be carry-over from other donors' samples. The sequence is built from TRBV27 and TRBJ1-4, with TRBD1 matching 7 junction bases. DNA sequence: TGTGCCAGCAGTTCGTATCGGGACAGCCCTAATGAAAAACTGTTTTTT. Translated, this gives CASSSYRDSPNEKLFF.